What follows is one T cell receptor (beta chain) and its context. Its cognate antigen is unknown. The germline V and J ends were trimmed by 2 bases and 2 bases, with 10 bases remaining between them. The CDR3 length is 15 residues. Germline CDR1 LGHNA, CDR2 YSLEER. This entry comes from a study of graft-versus-host responses after intestinal transplantation. Study observations and caveats: GvH clone levels peaked in circulation, and this peak was associated with early post-transplant HvG declines.

Generated by immunoSEQ multiplex PCR, the TCRdb table keeps only in-frame clones and is missing some. The data show over 75,000 clones, with about 87% seen just once and 0.28% held by the top ten. This TCR was sampled from a human donor who was the organ donor for an intestinal transplant. The chain couples TRBV4-3 to TRBJ2-1; D unclear. Sample: unstimulated CD4+ T cells sorted from spleen or lymph node cells, taken before transplant. The CDR3 bases are TGCGCCAGCAGCCAACAGGCTCCCCCCTACAATGAGCAGTTCTTC. This sequence encodes CASSQQAPPYNEQFF.